A selection of T cell receptor beta chains follows, all from one sample in a study of cytomegalovirus exposure and HLA in healthy donors. TCRdb keeps only in-frame clones here, not all; method: immunoSEQ multiplex PCR. The table has roughly 190,000 clones, 75% to 80% seen once. The sample comprised PBMCs. These receptors were collected from a woman aged 30 to 39 in good health and CMV-seropositive. CDR3s include the opening cysteine and the closing phenylalanine or tryptophan. A D gene is named only where the DNA matches it firmly. Some rows mark clone size as missing; the rest say once, few, many or name a class of expanded clone.

TRBV28,-,TRBJ2-5,TRBD1,CASISATGGVETQYF,TGTGCCAGCATAAGCGCGACAGGGGGCGTGGAGACCCAGTACTTC
TRBV29-1,-,TRBJ2-3,TRBD2,CSVESSGGATDTQYF,TGCAGCGTTGAATCTAGCGGGGGGGCCACAGATACGCAGTATTTT
TRBV29-1,-,TRBJ1-1,-,CSVEAGPGTEAFF,TGCAGCGTTGAAGCTGGGCCCGGCACTGAAGCTTTCTTT
TRBV29-1,-,TRBJ2-7,TRBD2,CSVVGTSGSVDEQYF,TGCAGCGTTGTAGGGACTAGCGGGAGTGTAGACGAGCAGTACTTC
TRBV7-3,-,TRBJ2-7,-,CASSLGPGIPYEQYF,TGTGCCAGCAGCTTAGGCCCGGGGATCCCCTACGAGCAGTACTTC
TRBV4-3,-,TRBJ1-6,TRBD1,CASSQERQGHNSPLHF,TGCGCCAGCAGCCAAGAGCGACAGGGTCATAATTCACCCCTCCACTTT
TRBV6-1,-,TRBJ2-7,TRBD1,CASSAARGQVYRNEQYF,TGTGCCAGCAGTGCCGCCAGGGGACAGGTTTATCGTAACGAGCAGTACTTC
TRBV7-6,-,TRBJ2-2,-,CASSTQGTNTGELFF,TGTGCCAGCAGCACACAGGGTACGAACACCGGGGAGCTGTTTTTT
TRBV18,few,TRBJ2-7,-,CASSPASGTLYGQYF,TGTGCCAGCTCACCTGCGTCCGGGACTCTTTACGGGCAGTACTTC
TRBV7-2,-,TRBJ2-7,-,CASSLARGSYEQYF,TGTGCCAGCAGCTTAGCACGGGGGTCCTACGAGCAGTACTTC
TRBV10-3,-,TRBJ2-5,-,CAISEWTGQETQYF,TGTGCCATCAGCGAATGGACTGGCCAAGAGACCCAGTACTTC
TRBV2,few,TRBJ1-3,TRBD1,CASSLRQGLYSGNTIYF,TGTGCCAGCAGTCTGCGACAGGGGCTCTACTCTGGAAACACCATATATTTT
TRBV11-2,-,TRBJ2-1,TRBD2,CASSLMFATSGRATNEQFF,TGTGCCAGCAGCTTAATGTTCGCGACTAGCGGGAGGGCTACGAATGAGCAGTTCTTC
TRBV28,-,TRBJ2-7,TRBD1,CASSLVFWSRVGTATDYEQYF,TGTGCCAGCAGTTTAGTATTTTGGAGTCGAGTGGGGACAGCCACCGATTACGAGCAGTACTTC
TRBV27,-,TRBJ2-3,TRBD2,CASSGRTSAFVSNTQYF,TGTGCCAGCAGTGGCCGGACTAGCGCATTCGTCTCGAATACGCAGTATTTT
TRBV5-1,-,TRBJ1-4,-,CASSPQGGGEKLFF,TGCGCCAGCAGCCCGCAGGGCGGGGGTGAAAAACTGTTTTTT
TRBV9,once,TRBJ2-7,TRBD1,CASSRGQGSYEQYF,TGTGCCAGCAGCCGAGGACAGGGCTCTTACGAGCAGTACTTC
TRBV6-5,once,TRBJ1-1,-,CASSSRTPTEAFF,TGTGCCAGCAGTTCCCGAACTCCCACTGAAGCTTTCTTT
TRBV11-2,-,TRBJ2-7,-,CASSSIGGGGSLF,TGTGCCAGCAGCTCGATAGGGGGGGGCGGTTCGTTGTTC
TRBV4-2,-,TRBJ1-3,-,CASSQEGVAGNTIYF,TGTGCCAGCAGCCAAGAGGGAGTAGCTGGAAACACCATATATTTT
TRBV28,-,TRBJ1-1,TRBD1,CASRPITGGMNTEAFF,TGTGCCAGCAGGCCAATTACAGGGGGCATGAACACTGAAGCTTTCTTT
TRBV30,once,TRBJ1-4,TRBD1,CAWSVLGQERLFF,TGTGCCTGGAGTGTATTGGGACAGGAGAGACTGTTTTTT
TRBV5-5,-,TRBJ2-2,-,CASGAWSVGELFF,TGTGCCAGCGGAGCTTGGTCAGTCGGGGAGCTGTTTTTT
TRBV18,once,TRBJ1-3,-,CASSPPGSSGNTIYF,TGTGCCAGCTCACCACCGGGCTCCTCTGGAAACACCATATATTTT
TRBV5-4,-,TRBJ2-7,TRBD1,CASSWGRDSSYEQYF,TGTGCCAGCAGCTGGGGCCGGGACAGCTCCTACGAGCAGTACTTC
TRBV5-4,-,TRBJ2-7,-,CASSPGGDRVLGEQYF,TGTGCCAGCAGCCCGGGGGGGGACAGGGTGCTCGGGGAGCAGTACTTC
TRBV4-1,-,TRBJ2-1,TRBD2,CASSQSPTQSLAGYNEQFF,TGCGCCAGCAGCCAATCTCCGACGCAGTCACTAGCGGGATACAATGAGCAGTTCTTC
TRBV7-9,-,TRBJ1-2,TRBD1,CASSYFTGASGYTF,TGTGCCAGCAGCTACTTTACAGGGGCCAGTGGCTACACCTTC
TRBV5-1,-,TRBJ2-5,TRBD2,CASSLIPSGIETQYF,TGCGCCAGCAGCTTGATCCCTAGCGGGATCGAGACCCAGTACTTC
TRBV10-3,-,TRBJ1-5,-,CAISPGNRLGNQPQHF,TGTGCCATCAGCCCAGGGAACAGGTTAGGCAATCAGCCCCAGCATTTT
TRBV7-2,-,TRBJ2-2,-,CASSLFVSYTGELFF,TGTGCCAGCAGCTTATTTGTTAGCTACACCGGGGAGCTGTTTTTT
TRBV9,-,TRBJ1-5,TRBD1,CASSVEPTSDRAWHNQPQHF,TGTGCCAGCAGCGTAGAGCCGACATCGGACAGGGCTTGGCACAATCAGCCCCAGCATTTT
TRBV7-2,-,TRBJ2-5,TRBD1,CASSSTGTAQETQYF,TGTGCCAGCAGCAGCACCGGGACAGCCCAAGAGACCCAGTACTTC
TRBV20-1,-,TRBJ1-4,-,CSPRGREKLFF,TGCAGTCCCAGGGGACGGGAAAAACTGTTTTTT
TRBV30,-,TRBJ1-2,-,CAWSWTEPIYGYTF,TGTGCCTGGAGCTGGACAGAGCCGATCTATGGCTACACCTTC
TRBV4-3,few,TRBJ2-4,TRBD2,CASSQERDSGRWQNIQYF,TGCGCCAGCAGCCAAGAAAGGGATAGCGGGAGGTGGCAAAACATTCAGTACTTC
TRBV6-5,-,TRBJ2-7,TRBD2,CASSYSAGVSYEQYF,TGTGCCAGCAGTTACTCGGCGGGAGTCTCCTACGAGCAGTACTTC
TRBV10-3,-,TRBJ2-1,TRBD1,CAISGDRVLGEQFF,TGTGCCATCAGTGGGGACAGGGTCCTCGGTGAGCAGTTCTTC
TRBV19,-,TRBJ1-1,-,CASSIGRGGTEAFF,TGTGCCAGTAGTATAGGAAGGGGAGGAACTGAAGCTTTCTTT
TRBV18,-,TRBJ2-2,-,CASQPGITGELFF,TGTGCCAGCCAACCAGGGATCACCGGGGAGCTGTTTTTT
TRBV19,-,TRBJ1-1,TRBD1,CASSMDRATEAFF,TGTGCCAGTAGTATGGACAGGGCCACTGAAGCTTTCTTT
TRBV5-1,few,TRBJ2-7,TRBD2,CASRAGTSLREQYF,TGCGCCAGCAGAGCCGGGACTAGCCTTAGGGAGCAGTACTTC
TRBV18,-,TRBJ2-5,-,CASSPSQETQYF,TGTGCCAGCTCACCCAGCCAAGAGACCCAGTACTTC
TRBV7-8,-,TRBJ2-7,TRBD1,CASRTGTGEFYEQYF,TGTGCCAGCAGGACCGGGACAGGGGAATTCTACGAGCAGTACTTC
TRBV6-6,-,TRBJ2-5,-,CASSYSSGTETQYF,TGTGCCAGCAGTTACTCTAGCGGTACAGAGACCCAGTACTTC
TRBV9,few,TRBJ2-1,-,CASSVGDSSYNEQFF,TGTGCCAGCAGCGTAGGAGACAGCTCCTACAATGAGCAGTTCTTC
TRBV9,-,TRBJ2-3,-,CASSVTRDTQYF,TGTGCCAGCAGCGTAACTCGAGATACGCAGTATTTT
TRBV28,few,TRBJ1-1,TRBD1,CASSLWGGQGMNTEAFF,TGTGCCAGCAGTTTATGGGGGGGACAGGGCATGAACACTGAAGCTTTCTTT